Here is one T cell receptor (beta chain) with its context. The sample belongs to a study of cytomegalovirus exposure and HLA in healthy donors. The CDR3 extends over 20 amino acids. V lost 3 bases and J lost 0; bases outside the gene matches: 16. The germline V gene has CDR1 LNHNV and CDR2 YYDKDF (reference sequence). Amplification used 60 Vbeta primers and 13 Jbeta primers. The repertoire was sequenced with immunoSEQ multiplex PCR; TCRdb's copy has only in-frame clones and lacks some. The table shows just over 200,000 clones, with more than 65% occurring only once. The clonotype comes from a man in his fifties or sixties in good health and CMV-seronegative. Sample: PBMCs. The J gene is TRBJ2-1, the V gene TRBV15, with 8 bases identical to TRBD2. CDR3 region: CATSSPAGTRDASSYNEQFF. The CDR3 nucleotides are TGTGCCACCAGCAGCCCCGCTGGGACTAGGGACGCGAGCTCCTACAATGAGCAGTTCTTC.